The 12 T cell receptor beta chains given below trace back to one sample, sequenced in a study of blood T cell repertoires in COVID-19. Clones were read by immunoSEQ multiplex PCR, and TCRdb kept only the in-frame ones, dropping some. This sample carries about 140,000 clones, approximately 84% of them seen once, and the ten largest clones take about 3.4%. Specimen: PBMCs or T cells enriched from blood (not recorded which). All receptors come from a woman between 50 and 59 years old with acute COVID-19.

The rearrangement links TRBV5-1 to TRBJ2-5, with 7 bases lining up with TRBD1. The V segment lost 1 base and the J segment 3 bases; nucleotides outside the gene matches: 6. CDR3 length: 15 residues. The V gene's germline CDR1 is SGHRS and CDR2 YFSETQ. The CDR3 spells CASSLSQGVEETQYF. CDR3 DNA: TGCGCCAGCAGCTTGAGCCAGGGGGTAGAAGAGACCCAGTACTTC.

The chain combines TRBV7-9 with TRBJ2-1, with 8 bases lining up with TRBD2. The V segment lost 5 bases and the J segment 9 bases; nucleotides outside the gene matches: 6. The CDR3 sequence is 13 residues long. The germline V gene encodes CDR1 SEHNR and CDR2 FQNEAQ (reference sequence). The CDR3 here is CASSLSSGGEQFF. CDR3 DNA: TGTGCCAGCAGCCTTTCAAGCGGGGGTGAGCAGTTCTTC.

The CDR3 nucleotides read TGTGCCAGCTCACTCGGGACAGGGGGAAAATACAATGAGCAGTTCTTC. Translated: CASSLGTGGKYNEQFF. The chain employs TRBV18 and TRBJ2-1; 11 nucleotides align to TRBD1. CDR1 and CDR2 (germline): KGHSH, LQKENI. Trimming cost V 4 bases and J 4 bases; bases outside gene matches: 6. The CDR3 sequence is 16 residues long. Complete variable domain (other parts from reference TRBV18 and TRBJ2-1): NAGVMQNPRHLVRRRGQEARLRCSPMKGHSHVYWYRQLPEEGLKFMVYLQKENIIDESGMPKERFSAEFPKEGPSILRIQQVVRGDSAAYFCASSLGTGGKYNEQFFGPGTRLTVL.

The J gene is TRBJ2-1, the V gene TRBV2, with D possibly matching TRBD2 (7 bases). The CDR3 is 13 amino acids. V lost 7 bases and J lost 10, with 17 bases in between. CDR1 and CDR2 from the germline V gene are SNHLY and FYNNEI. The CDR3 region is CASIWTSQGEQFF. The CDR3 DNA reads TGTGCCAGCATCTGGACTAGTCAGGGGGAGCAGTTCTTC.

V and J are TRBV25-1 and TRBJ2-7, with a possible D match to TRBD2 (5 bases). The CDR3 sequence is 13 residues long. With 2 bases removed from V and 6 bases from J, the gap between germline ends came to 11 bases. Germline V CDR1 and CDR2: MGHDK, SYGVNS. The CDR3 sequence is CASSEGSGSEQYF. The CDR3 DNA is TGTGCCAGCAGTGAAGGGAGTGGTAGCGAGCAGTACTTC.

The rearrangement links TRBV9 to TRBJ2-1, with a weak D call TRBD2 (5 bases). The CDR3 sequence is 12 residues long. Trimming removed 3 bases at V and 7 bases at J, with 8 bases between. CDR1 and CDR2 from the germline V gene are SGDLS and YYNGEE. CDR3 region: CASSAEENEQFF. The CDR3, as DNA: TGTGCCAGCAGCGCGGAGGAAAATGAGCAGTTCTTC.

This clone has just one count. The chain carries TRBV30 and TRBJ1-4; D gene unclear. Trimming took 3 bases from V and 7 from J, leaving 18 bases between them. Germline V gene data show CDR1 as GTSNPN and CDR2 as SVGIG (reference sequence). This CDR3 has 15 amino acids. CDR3 amino acids: CAWRKREGAGEKLFF. The CDR3 region has the DNA TGTGCCTGGAGGAAAAGGGAGGGTGCCGGTGAAAAACTGTTTTTT.

The V call is TRBV4-3, the J call TRBJ2-3, with 10 bases matching TRBD2. Germline CDR1 LGHNA, CDR2 YSLEER. The CDR3 runs 19 residues. After removal of 4 bases from V and 5 bases from J, the junction contained 18 bases not matched to a gene. The chain's CDR3 is CASSPEVRRAGGPRDTQYF. The DNA for the CDR3 is TGCGCCAGCAGCCCCGAGGTTCGGCGAGCGGGAGGGCCGAGAGATACGCAGTATTTT.

This chain connects TRBV2 to TRBJ2-3; D may be TRBD1 (6 bases). The CDR3 runs 15 residues. The germline CDR1 and CDR2 sequences are SNHLY and FYNNEI. V was shortened by 6 bases and J by 0 bases, with 13 bases between the two germline ends. The CDR3 bases are TGTGCCAGCAGGATAGGGACATTAAGCACAGATACGCAGTATTTT. This translates into CASRIGTLSTDTQYF.

This clone was recorded a few times. The chain's CDR3 is CASSRQVTGANVLTF. The CDR3 nucleotides read TGTGCCAGCAGTAGACAGGTAACAGGGGCCAACGTCCTGACTTTC. The rearrangement uses TRBV6-5 and TRBJ2-6; perhaps TRBD1 as D (6 bases). The CDR3 loop spans 15 amino acids. Germline lookup yields CDR1 MNHEY and CDR2 SVGAGI. V was pared by 5 bases and J by 4 bases, with 12 bases between.

V gene TRBV11-2 combines with J gene TRBJ2-6; tentative D call: TRBD1 (5 bases). The CDR3 loop spans 17 amino acids. The V gene's germline CDR1 is SGHAT and CDR2 FQNNGV. V lost 3 bases and J 1 base, leaving 13 bases between the germline ends. CDR3 loop: CASSFLGLRSGANVLTF. In DNA, the CDR3 is TGTGCCAGCAGCTTTTTGGGGCTCCGGTCTGGGGCCAACGTCCTGACTTTC.

The chain carries TRBV27 and TRBJ2-7; TRBD2 matches at 8 bases. V was pared by 5 bases and J by 3 bases, with 6 bases of the junction left unmatched. CDR1 and CDR2 from the germline V gene are MNHEY and SMNVEV (reference sequence). The CDR3 contains 14 residues. CDR3 nucleotides: TGTGCCAGCAGTCGAACTAGCGGTAACTACGAGCAGTACTTC. Translation: CASSRTSGNYEQYF.